Listed below are T cell receptor beta chains from one sample, sequenced in a study of metastatic and nonmetastatic thyroid tumors. TCRdb re-called clones from the PCR reads using MiXCR. The sample has roughly 30,000 clones; about 17% are singletons. The sequencing input was blood. Receptors were obtained from a female donor with papillary thyroid cancer or a benign thyroid nodule (not recorded which). Some clones in this sample may be carry-over from other donors' samples. Both conserved end residues are part of each CDR3. The order of the fields is D gene, CDR3 length, J gene, clone size, V gene, CDR3 DNA, CDR3 protein. A D gene is named only where the DNA matches it firmly. The listing skips clone size in some rows; elsewhere it reads once, few, many or a size class.

d_call: .
cdr3_length: 15
j_call: TRBJ2-1
clone_size: .
v_call: TRBV3-1
cdr3_nt: TGTGCCAGCGGTCAAGCCGGACACTCCTACAATGAGCAGTTCTTC
cdr3_aa: CASGQAGHSYNEQFF

d_call: TRBD1
cdr3_length: 15
j_call: TRBJ2-1
clone_size: few
v_call: TRBV11-1
cdr3_nt: TGTGCCAGCAGCCAGGCGGGACAGGACCCCAATGAGCAGTTCTTC
cdr3_aa: CASSQAGQDPNEQFF

d_call: .
cdr3_length: 18
j_call: TRBJ2-3
clone_size: few
v_call: TRBV28
cdr3_nt: TGTGCCAGCAGTTCCTTTGGTGGGTGGGACCCGACCACGGATACGCAGTATTTT
cdr3_aa: CASSSFGGWDPTTDTQYF

d_call: .
cdr3_length: 14
j_call: TRBJ2-1
clone_size: .
v_call: TRBV4-2
cdr3_nt: TGTGCCAGCAGCCAAGTTAGTCAACACAATGAGCAGTTCTTC
cdr3_aa: CASSQVSQHNEQFF

d_call: TRBD1
cdr3_length: 14
j_call: TRBJ1-5
clone_size: few
v_call: TRBV18
cdr3_nt: TGTGCCAGCTCGCAGACAGGGAATCATCAGCCCCAGCATTTT
cdr3_aa: CASSQTGNHQPQHF

d_call: TRBD2
cdr3_length: 16
j_call: TRBJ2-1
clone_size: many
v_call: TRBV4-2
cdr3_nt: TGTGCCAGCAGCCAACCGGAGCGGGGGGGCCTGAATGAGCAGTTCTTC
cdr3_aa: CASSQPERGGLNEQFF

d_call: TRBD1
cdr3_length: 15
j_call: TRBJ1-6
clone_size: medium-sized
v_call: TRBV28
cdr3_nt: TGTGCCAGCAGTCTTGGGACAGGGAATAATTCACCCCTCCACTTT
cdr3_aa: CASSLGTGNNSPLHF

d_call: TRBD1
cdr3_length: 12
j_call: TRBJ1-2
clone_size: few
v_call: TRBV29-1
cdr3_nt: TGCAGCGTTACAGGGGGGAACTATGGCTACACCTTC
cdr3_aa: CSVTGGNYGYTF

d_call: TRBD2
cdr3_length: 14
j_call: TRBJ2-1
clone_size: .
v_call: TRBV19
cdr3_nt: TGTGCCAGTAGTACACTAGCGGGAGGTAATGAGCAGTTCTTC
cdr3_aa: CASSTLAGGNEQFF

d_call: TRBD2
cdr3_length: 14
j_call: TRBJ2-7
clone_size: many
v_call: TRBV10-1
cdr3_nt: TGCGCCGGAGGGGCCCCGGGGGGATCCTACGAGCAGTACTTC
cdr3_aa: CAGGAPGGSYEQYF